Listed below are T cell receptor beta chains from one sample, sequenced in a study of OX40 agonist ivuxolimab in advanced cancers. Clones were sequenced by immunoSEQ multiplex PCR, and TCRdb holds only the in-frame ones, with some missing. This sample has about 64,000 clones, with 84% found just once. Here the sequenced sample was CD4+ or CD8+ T cells sorted from blood, taken in a trial of the OX40 agonist ivuxolimab. The origin of the receptors is an adult with an advanced solid tumor such as melanoma, head and neck, liver or kidney cancer. The CDR3 runs from the conserved cysteine through the conserved F or W. The order of the fields is J gene, clone size, V gene, D gene, CDR3 protein, CDR3 DNA. The D gene is left open where the match is weak. Size values are once, few and many counts, or a class for expanded clones, and some rows have none.

J gene: TRBJ2-5; clone size: -; V gene: TRBV27; D gene: -; CDR3 protein: CASSFPGGTQYF; CDR3 DNA: TGTGCCAGCAGTTTCCCCGGGGGGACCCAGTACTTC
J gene: TRBJ2-4; clone size: -; V gene: TRBV5-1; D gene: -; CDR3 protein: CASSLTSTLAKNIQYF; CDR3 DNA: TGCGCCAGCAGCTTGACCTCGACCCTAGCCAAAAACATTCAGTACTTC
J gene: TRBJ2-3; clone size: many; V gene: TRBV18; D gene: -; CDR3 protein: CASSPNKIRGTADTQYF; CDR3 DNA: TGTGCCAGCTCACCGAACAAGATCAGGGGAACGGCAGATACGCAGTATTTT
J gene: TRBJ1-1; clone size: -; V gene: TRBV4-2; D gene: -; CDR3 protein: CASSQDLEVGGTEAFF; CDR3 DNA: TGTGCCAGCAGCCAAGATTTGGAGGTGGGCGGCACTGAAGCTTTCTTT
J gene: TRBJ2-2; clone size: -; V gene: TRBV19; D gene: -; CDR3 protein: CASTTGQTNTGELFF; CDR3 DNA: TGTGCCAGTACCACCGGACAGACGAACACCGGGGAGCTGTTTTTT
J gene: TRBJ1-2; clone size: few; V gene: TRBV7-2; D gene: -; CDR3 protein: CASSLTQGSRVGYTF; CDR3 DNA: TGTGCCAGCAGCTTAACCCAGGGATCCAGGGTTGGCTACACCTTC
J gene: TRBJ1-1; clone size: -; V gene: TRBV7-2; D gene: TRBD1; CDR3 protein: CASSSWTGVMNTEAFF; CDR3 DNA: TGTGCCAGCAGCTCCTGGACAGGGGTCATGAACACTGAAGCTTTCTTT
J gene: TRBJ2-3; clone size: once; V gene: TRBV6-4; D gene: -; CDR3 protein: CASSDHTASTDTQYF; CDR3 DNA: TGTGCCAGCAGTGATCACACGGCTAGCACAGATACGCAGTATTTT
J gene: TRBJ2-3; clone size: -; V gene: TRBV7-7; D gene: TRBD1; CDR3 protein: CASSSGQGTDTQYF; CDR3 DNA: TGTGCCAGCAGCTCAGGACAGGGGACAGATACGCAGTATTTT
J gene: TRBJ1-5; clone size: once; V gene: TRBV6-5; D gene: -; CDR3 protein: CASSRGRDQPQHF; CDR3 DNA: TGTGCCAGCAGCCGCGGCAGGGATCAGCCCCAGCATTTT
J gene: TRBJ2-3; clone size: -; V gene: TRBV2; D gene: -; CDR3 protein: CASSWGSTDTQYF; CDR3 DNA: TGTGCCAGCAGCTGGGGTAGCACAGATACGCAGTATTTT
J gene: TRBJ2-1; clone size: -; V gene: TRBV7-9; D gene: -; CDR3 protein: CASSLGPAGTYNEQFF; CDR3 DNA: TGTGCCAGCAGCTTAGGCCCAGCGGGCACTTACAATGAGCAGTTCTTC
J gene: TRBJ2-7; clone size: -; V gene: TRBV4-1; D gene: -; CDR3 protein: CASSRIDSAYEQYF; CDR3 DNA: TGCGCCAGCAGCCGGATCGACAGTGCCTACGAGCAGTACTTC
J gene: TRBJ2-3; clone size: -; V gene: TRBV19; D gene: TRBD1; CDR3 protein: CASSMGQGTDTQYF; CDR3 DNA: TGTGCCAGTAGTATGGGACAGGGGACAGATACGCAGTATTTT
J gene: TRBJ1-2; clone size: -; V gene: TRBV7-2; D gene: TRBD1; CDR3 protein: CASSRDRVYGYTF; CDR3 DNA: TGTGCCAGCAGCCGGGACAGAGTGTATGGCTACACCTTC
J gene: TRBJ2-6; clone size: -; V gene: TRBV25-1; D gene: -; CDR3 protein: CASSPAGTNVLTF; CDR3 DNA: TGTGCCAGCAGTCCTGCAGGGACCAACGTCCTGACTTTC
J gene: TRBJ1-6; clone size: -; V gene: TRBV4-3; D gene: TRBD1; CDR3 protein: CASSQTGVGNSPLHF; CDR3 DNA: TGCGCCAGCAGCCAGACAGGGGTCGGTAATTCACCCCTCCACTTT
J gene: TRBJ2-7; clone size: once; V gene: TRBV2; D gene: TRBD2; CDR3 protein: CASSGGTTHEQYF; CDR3 DNA: TGTGCCAGCAGTGGAGGGACTACCCACGAGCAGTACTTC
J gene: TRBJ2-7; clone size: -; V gene: TRBV11-2; D gene: -; CDR3 protein: CASSLVHEQYF; CDR3 DNA: TGTGCCAGCAGCTTAGTACACGAGCAGTACTTC
J gene: TRBJ2-7; clone size: -; V gene: TRBV4-3; D gene: TRBD1; CDR3 protein: CASSREGDSPYEQYF; CDR3 DNA: TGCGCCAGCAGCCGCGAAGGGGACAGTCCCTACGAGCAGTACTTC
J gene: TRBJ1-2; clone size: -; V gene: TRBV6-5; D gene: TRBD1; CDR3 protein: CASSYSDRGTGYTF; CDR3 DNA: TGTGCCAGCAGTTACTCAGACAGGGGAACTGGCTACACCTTC
J gene: TRBJ2-5; clone size: -; V gene: TRBV11-2; D gene: -; CDR3 protein: CASSLVRRGSGETQYF; CDR3 DNA: TGTGCCAGCAGCTTAGTCAGGAGGGGGTCGGGGGAGACCCAGTACTTC
J gene: TRBJ1-2; clone size: -; V gene: TRBV5-6; D gene: -; CDR3 protein: CASSLAGLTNYGYTF; CDR3 DNA: TGTGCCAGCAGCTTGGCAGGACTCACCAACTATGGCTACACCTTC
J gene: TRBJ2-1; clone size: few; V gene: TRBV7-3; D gene: TRBD2; CDR3 protein: CASSLWASGRDEQFF; CDR3 DNA: TGTGCCAGCAGCTTATGGGCTAGCGGGAGGGATGAGCAGTTCTTC
J gene: TRBJ2-5; clone size: -; V gene: TRBV6-1; D gene: -; CDR3 protein: CASIEQQGETQYF; CDR3 DNA: TGTGCCAGCATTGAACAGCAGGGCGAGACCCAGTACTTC
J gene: TRBJ2-4; clone size: -; V gene: TRBV2; D gene: TRBD2; CDR3 protein: CAGNREEWDIQYF; CDR3 DNA: TGTGCCGGGAACCGGGAGGAGTGGGACATTCAGTACTTC
J gene: TRBJ2-3; clone size: -; V gene: TRBV28; D gene: -; CDR3 protein: CASSLPSSGTQYF; CDR3 DNA: TGTGCCAGCAGTTTGCCTAGCTCGGGTACGCAGTATTTT
J gene: TRBJ2-7; clone size: -; V gene: TRBV14; D gene: -; CDR3 protein: CASSQGGGNNLWNEQYF; CDR3 DNA: TGTGCCAGCAGCCAGGGAGGGGGAAATAACCTCTGGAACGAGCAGTACTTC
J gene: TRBJ2-3; clone size: -; V gene: TRBV4-2; D gene: TRBD2; CDR3 protein: CASSQERASGRVVYF; CDR3 DNA: TGTGCCAGCAGCCAAGAGAGGGCTAGCGGGAGGGTCGTGTATTTT
J gene: TRBJ2-5; clone size: -; V gene: TRBV4-1; D gene: TRBD1; CDR3 protein: CASSPRAGGFKETQYF; CDR3 DNA: TGCGCCAGCAGCCCCCGGGCAGGGGGCTTTAAGGAGACCCAGTACTTC
J gene: TRBJ2-5; clone size: -; V gene: TRBV5-1; D gene: -; CDR3 protein: CASSSRGGRETQYF; CDR3 DNA: TGCGCCAGCAGCTCCCGAGGAGGTAGGGAGACCCAGTACTTC
J gene: TRBJ1-1; clone size: -; V gene: TRBV10-3; D gene: -; CDR3 protein: CAISETTWTHTEAFF; CDR3 DNA: TGTGCCATCAGTGAGACAACATGGACCCACACTGAAGCTTTCTTT
J gene: TRBJ2-7; clone size: -; V gene: TRBV27; D gene: -; CDR3 protein: CASSLSAGLFYEQYF; CDR3 DNA: TGTGCCAGCAGTTTATCAGCCGGACTATTCTACGAGCAGTACTTC
J gene: TRBJ2-1; clone size: -; V gene: TRBV5-1; D gene: -; CDR3 protein: CASSPGTNTNEQFF; CDR3 DNA: TGCGCCAGCAGCCCAGGGACGAATACAAATGAGCAGTTCTTC
J gene: TRBJ2-3; clone size: -; V gene: TRBV19; D gene: TRBD1; CDR3 protein: CASRGQGLTSTDTQYF; CDR3 DNA: TGTGCCAGTAGGGGACAGGGTTTGACTAGCACAGATACGCAGTATTTT
J gene: TRBJ1-3; clone size: few; V gene: TRBV5-5; D gene: TRBD1; CDR3 protein: CASSVSGTGGYGIYF; CDR3 DNA: TGTGCCAGCAGCGTATCCGGGACAGGGGGCTATGGCATATATTTT
J gene: TRBJ2-1; clone size: once; V gene: TRBV11-3; D gene: TRBD1; CDR3 protein: CASSPQGTDEQFF; CDR3 DNA: TGTGCCAGCAGCCCACAAGGGACAGATGAGCAGTTCTTC
J gene: TRBJ2-7; clone size: -; V gene: TRBV18; D gene: TRBD1; CDR3 protein: CASSLSQGAENEQYF; CDR3 DNA: TGTGCCAGCTCACTGTCCCAGGGGGCTGAGAACGAGCAGTACTTC
J gene: TRBJ1-5; clone size: -; V gene: TRBV2; D gene: -; CDR3 protein: CASRAYAVNQPQHF; CDR3 DNA: TGTGCCAGCAGGGCTTACGCGGTGAATCAGCCCCAGCATTTT
J gene: TRBJ2-4; clone size: -; V gene: TRBV4-1; D gene: -; CDR3 protein: CASSQDRSTDLIAKNIQYF; CDR3 DNA: TGCGCCAGCAGCCAAGATCGTAGTACAGACCTAATAGCCAAAAACATTCAGTACTTC
J gene: TRBJ1-2; clone size: -; V gene: TRBV7-9; D gene: -; CDR3 protein: CASSTSRAGAPNYGYTF; CDR3 DNA: TGTGCCAGCAGCACCAGCAGGGCAGGGGCCCCCAACTATGGCTACACCTTC
J gene: TRBJ2-3; clone size: once; V gene: TRBV7-3; D gene: TRBD1; CDR3 protein: CASSLMGQDTDTQYF; CDR3 DNA: TGTGCCAGCAGCTTAATGGGACAGGACACAGATACGCAGTATTTT
J gene: TRBJ1-1; clone size: -; V gene: TRBV19; D gene: TRBD1; CDR3 protein: CASSPTGEPEAFF; CDR3 DNA: TGTGCCAGTAGTCCCACAGGGGAACCTGAAGCTTTCTTT
J gene: TRBJ2-5; clone size: -; V gene: TRBV11-2; D gene: -; CDR3 protein: CASSLQGTQYF; CDR3 DNA: TGTGCCAGCAGCTTACAAGGGACCCAGTACTTC
J gene: TRBJ1-3; clone size: -; V gene: TRBV9; D gene: -; CDR3 protein: CASSVDRDSGNTIYF; CDR3 DNA: TGTGCCAGCAGCGTAGACAGGGACTCTGGAAACACCATATATTTT
J gene: TRBJ1-5; clone size: -; V gene: TRBV19; D gene: -; CDR3 protein: CASSAGTRGQPQHF; CDR3 DNA: TGTGCCAGTAGCGCCGGGACCCGCGGGCAGCCCCAGCATTTT
J gene: TRBJ2-1; clone size: -; V gene: TRBV11-3; D gene: -; CDR3 protein: CASSGPEGRSYNEQFF; CDR3 DNA: TGTGCCAGCAGCGGTCCTGAGGGTCGATCCTACAATGAGCAGTTCTTC
J gene: TRBJ2-7; clone size: -; V gene: TRBV7-2; D gene: TRBD1; CDR3 protein: CASSVQGTRGYEQYF; CDR3 DNA: TGTGCCAGCTCAGTACAGGGGACCCGGGGCTACGAGCAGTACTTC
J gene: TRBJ2-1; clone size: -; V gene: TRBV19; D gene: -; CDR3 protein: CASQPRGSYNEQFF; CDR3 DNA: TGTGCCAGTCAGCCCCGGGGCTCCTACAATGAGCAGTTCTTC
J gene: TRBJ1-5; clone size: -; V gene: TRBV30; D gene: -; CDR3 protein: CAWSGGVQQPQHF; CDR3 DNA: TGTGCCTGGAGTGGTGGGGTACAGCAGCCCCAGCATTTT